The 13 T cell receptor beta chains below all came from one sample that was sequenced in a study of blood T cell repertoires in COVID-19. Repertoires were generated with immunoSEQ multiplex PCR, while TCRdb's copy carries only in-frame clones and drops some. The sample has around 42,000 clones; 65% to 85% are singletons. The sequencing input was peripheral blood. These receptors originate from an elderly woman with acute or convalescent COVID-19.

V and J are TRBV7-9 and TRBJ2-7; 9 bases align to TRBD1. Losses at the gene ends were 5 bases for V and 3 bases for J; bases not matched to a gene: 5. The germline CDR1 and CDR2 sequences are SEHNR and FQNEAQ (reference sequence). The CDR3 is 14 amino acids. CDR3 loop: CASSRTGVVYEQYF. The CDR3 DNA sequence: TGTGCCAGCAGCCGGACAGGGGTTGTCTACGAGCAGTACTTC.

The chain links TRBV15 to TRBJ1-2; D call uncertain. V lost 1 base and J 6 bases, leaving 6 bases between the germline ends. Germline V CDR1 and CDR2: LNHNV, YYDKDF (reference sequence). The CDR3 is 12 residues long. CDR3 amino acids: CATSRGGNGYTF. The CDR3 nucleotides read TGTGCCACCAGCAGAGGAGGGAATGGCTACACCTTC.

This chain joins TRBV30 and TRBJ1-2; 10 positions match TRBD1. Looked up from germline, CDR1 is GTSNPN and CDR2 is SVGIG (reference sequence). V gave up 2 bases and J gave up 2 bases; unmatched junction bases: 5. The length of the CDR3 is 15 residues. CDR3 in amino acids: CAWSSRQGANYGYTF. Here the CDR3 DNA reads TGTGCCTGGAGTAGTCGACAGGGGGCAAACTATGGCTACACCTTC.

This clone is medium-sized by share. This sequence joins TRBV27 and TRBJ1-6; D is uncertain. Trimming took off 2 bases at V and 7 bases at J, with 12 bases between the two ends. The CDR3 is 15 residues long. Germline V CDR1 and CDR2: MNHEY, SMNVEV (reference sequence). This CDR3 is CASSLRSSQNSPLHF. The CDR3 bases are TGTGCCAGCAGTTTACGGAGCAGCCAGAATTCACCCCTCCACTTT.

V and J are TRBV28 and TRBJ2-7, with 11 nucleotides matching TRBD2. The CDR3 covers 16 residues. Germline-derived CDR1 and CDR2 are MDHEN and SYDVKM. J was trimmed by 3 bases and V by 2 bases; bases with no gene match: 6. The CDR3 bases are TGTGCCAGCAGTTTAGGGGGACTAGCGGATCTCTACGAGCAGTACTTC. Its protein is CASSLGGLADLYEQYF. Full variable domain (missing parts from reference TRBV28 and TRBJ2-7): DVKVTQSSRYLVKRTGEKVFLECVQDMDHENMFWYRQDPGLGLRLIYFSYDVKMKEKGDIPEGYSVSREKKERFSLILESASTNQTSMYLCASSLGGLADLYEQYFGPGTRLTVT.

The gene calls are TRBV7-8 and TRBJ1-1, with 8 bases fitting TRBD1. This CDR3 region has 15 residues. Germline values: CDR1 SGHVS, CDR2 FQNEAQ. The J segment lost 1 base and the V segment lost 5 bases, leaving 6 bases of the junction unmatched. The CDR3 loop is CASSLPTGANTEAFF. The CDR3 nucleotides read TGTGCCAGCAGCCTCCCGACAGGGGCGAACACTGAAGCTTTCTTT.

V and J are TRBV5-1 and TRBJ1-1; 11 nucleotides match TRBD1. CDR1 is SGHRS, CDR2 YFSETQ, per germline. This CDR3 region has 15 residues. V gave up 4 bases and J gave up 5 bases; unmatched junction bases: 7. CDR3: CASSLGDRGLTEAFF. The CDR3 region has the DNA TGCGCCAGCAGCCTGGGGGACAGGGGGTTGACTGAAGCTTTCTTT.

This CDR3 is CASSLSGQGYNEQFF. CDR3 DNA: TGTGCCAGCAGCCTCTCGGGACAGGGATACAATGAGCAGTTCTTC. The rearrangement uses TRBV9 and TRBJ2-1, with 9 bases that match TRBD1. Germline V gene data show CDR1 as SGDLS and CDR2 as YYNGEE. V gave up 4 bases and J gave up 4 bases; unmatched junction bases: 6. The CDR3 is 15 residues long.

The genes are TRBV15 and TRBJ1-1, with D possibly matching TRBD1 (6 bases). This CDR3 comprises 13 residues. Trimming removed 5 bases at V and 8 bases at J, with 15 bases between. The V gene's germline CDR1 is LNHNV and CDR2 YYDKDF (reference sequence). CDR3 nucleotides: TGTGCCACCAGCCCCTGGGCAGGGGCCGAAGCTTTCTTT. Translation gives CATSPWAGAEAFF.

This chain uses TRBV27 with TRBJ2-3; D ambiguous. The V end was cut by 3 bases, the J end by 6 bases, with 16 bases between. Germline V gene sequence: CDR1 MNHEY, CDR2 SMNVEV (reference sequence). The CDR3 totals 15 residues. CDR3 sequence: CASSFRATTWDTQYF. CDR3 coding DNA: TGTGCCAGCAGTTTCAGAGCGACGACCTGGGATACGCAGTATTTT.

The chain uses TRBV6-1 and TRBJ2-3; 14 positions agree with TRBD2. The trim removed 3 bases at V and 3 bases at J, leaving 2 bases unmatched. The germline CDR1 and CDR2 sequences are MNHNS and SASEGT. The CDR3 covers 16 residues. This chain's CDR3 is CASSERTSGRTDTQYF. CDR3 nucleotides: TGTGCCAGCAGTGAGAGGACTAGCGGGAGGACAGATACGCAGTATTTT.

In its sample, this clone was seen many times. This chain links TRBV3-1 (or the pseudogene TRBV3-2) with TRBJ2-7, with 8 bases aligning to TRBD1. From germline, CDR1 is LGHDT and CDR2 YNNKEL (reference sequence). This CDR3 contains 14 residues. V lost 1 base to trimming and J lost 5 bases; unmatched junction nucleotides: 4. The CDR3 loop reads CASSQGRTGNEQYF. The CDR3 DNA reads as TGTGCCAGCAGCCAAGGTCGGACAGGGAACGAGCAGTACTTC.

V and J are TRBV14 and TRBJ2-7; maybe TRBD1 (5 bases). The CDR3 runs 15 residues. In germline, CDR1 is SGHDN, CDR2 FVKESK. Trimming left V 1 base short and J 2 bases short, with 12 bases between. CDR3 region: CASSQGGARAYEQYF. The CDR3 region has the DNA TGTGCCAGCAGCCAAGGGGGCGCTCGGGCCTACGAGCAGTACTTC. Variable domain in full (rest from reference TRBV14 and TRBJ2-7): EAGVTQFPSHSVIEKGQTVTLRCDPISGHDNLYWYRRVMGKEIKFLLHFVKESKQDESGMPNNRFLAERTGGTYSTLKVQPAELEDSGVYFCASSQGGARAYEQYFGPGTRLTVT.